In its sample, the clone carrying this T cell receptor beta chain was seen a few times. The antigen is not known. This sample stems from a study of response to subunit inactivated influenza vaccine. Study-wide points: Few new T cells, the authors suggested, are recruited by each seasonal influenza vaccination.

The germline V gene encodes CDR1 DFQATT and CDR2 SNEGSKA (reference sequence). V gave up 2 bases and J gave up 12 bases, with 17 bases separating them. The CDR3 consists of 12 residues. TCRdb re-derived calls from the RT-PCR reads in MiXCR, one entry per CDR3 protein. The data hold about half a million distinct CDR3 sequences, with approximately 7.7% observed a single time. The specimen comprised PBMCs from blood, sampled 23 months after vaccination. The chain is built from TRBV20-1 and TRBJ2-7; D is possibly TRBD2 (6 bases). This TCR derives from a man in his fifties or sixties who received an inactivated influenza vaccine. CDR3 nucleotides: TGCAGTGCTAGAATGGCGGGGCCTGAACGGTACTTC. This encodes CSARMAGPERYF.